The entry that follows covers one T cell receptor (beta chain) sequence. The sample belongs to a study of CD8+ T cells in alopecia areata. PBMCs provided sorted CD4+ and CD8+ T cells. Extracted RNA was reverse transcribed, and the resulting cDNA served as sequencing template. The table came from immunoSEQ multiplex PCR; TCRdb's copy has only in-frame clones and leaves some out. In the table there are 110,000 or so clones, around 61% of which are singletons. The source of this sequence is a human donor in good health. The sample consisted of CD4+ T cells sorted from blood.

In nucleotides, the CDR3 is TGTGCCACCCAGACCCAGTCATATGGCTACACCTTC. This sequence encodes CATQTQSYGYTF. The chain has TRBV5-4 and TRBJ1-2; D ambiguous. The germline V gene encodes CDR1 SGHNT and CDR2 YYREEE (reference sequence). Trimming took 9 bases from V and 5 from J, leaving 14 bases between them. The CDR3 length is 12 residues.